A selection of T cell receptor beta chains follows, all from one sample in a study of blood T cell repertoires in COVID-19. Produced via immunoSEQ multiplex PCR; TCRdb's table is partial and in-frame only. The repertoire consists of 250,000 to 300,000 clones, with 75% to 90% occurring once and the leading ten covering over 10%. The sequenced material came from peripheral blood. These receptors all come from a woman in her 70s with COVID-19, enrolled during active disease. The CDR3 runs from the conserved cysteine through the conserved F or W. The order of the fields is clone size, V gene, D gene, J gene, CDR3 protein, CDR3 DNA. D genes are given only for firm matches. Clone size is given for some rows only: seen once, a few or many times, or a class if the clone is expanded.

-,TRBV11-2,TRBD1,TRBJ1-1,CASSLRTGGVTEAFF,TGTGCCAGCAGCTTACGGACAGGGGGCGTCACTGAAGCTTTCTTT
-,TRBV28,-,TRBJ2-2,CASSTSRVGNTGELFF,TGTGCCAGCAGTACCTCCAGGGTGGGAAACACCGGGGAGCTGTTTTTT
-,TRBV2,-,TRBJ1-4,CASSVGLLEKLFF,TGTGCCAGCAGTGTTGGACTTTTAGAAAAACTGTTTTTT
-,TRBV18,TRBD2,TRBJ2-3,CASSPSGGPSDTQYF,TGTGCCAGCTCACCTTCGGGGGGGCCATCAGATACGCAGTATTTT
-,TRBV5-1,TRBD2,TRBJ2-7,CASSLGGGSSYEQYF,TGCGCCAGCAGCTTGGGCGGGGGTAGCTCCTACGAGCAGTACTTC
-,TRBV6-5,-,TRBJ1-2,CASDRAGRDYGYTF,TGTGCCAGTGATCGGGCAGGGAGGGACTATGGCTACACCTTC
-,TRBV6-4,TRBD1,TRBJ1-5,CASSDSIRQGPNSNQPQHF,TGTGCCAGCAGTGACTCGATCCGACAGGGACCTAATAGCAATCAGCCCCAGCATTTT
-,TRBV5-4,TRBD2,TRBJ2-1,CASSLASGGQQFF,TGTGCCAGCAGCTTGGCCAGCGGGGGGCAGCAGTTCTTC
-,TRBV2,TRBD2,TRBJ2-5,CASKSGTSDGGQYF,TGTGCCAGCAAGTCCGGGACTAGCGACGGTGGCCAGTACTTC
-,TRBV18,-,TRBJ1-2,CASSPFGSNYGYTF,TGTGCCAGCTCACCATTCGGGTCCAACTATGGCTACACCTTC
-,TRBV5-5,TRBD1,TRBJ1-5,CASSLAGGAGQPQHF,TGTGCCAGCAGCTTGGCAGGGGGCGCGGGTCAGCCCCAGCATTTT
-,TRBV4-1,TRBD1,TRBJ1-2,CASSQQTGIDYGYTF,TGCGCCAGCAGCCAACAGACAGGGATCGACTATGGCTACACCTTC
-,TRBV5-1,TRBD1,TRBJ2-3,CASSLFGTGDTDTQYF,TGCGCCAGCAGCCTTTTTGGGACAGGGGACACAGATACGCAGTATTTT
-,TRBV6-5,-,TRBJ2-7,CATGRSSYEQYF,TGTGCCACAGGGAGGTCGTCCTACGAGCAGTACTTC
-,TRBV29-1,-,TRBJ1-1,CSVETENTEAFF,TGCAGCGTTGAGACAGAGAACACTGAAGCTTTCTTT
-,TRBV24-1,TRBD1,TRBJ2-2,CATSDQTGDTGELFF,TGTGCCACCAGTGATCAGACAGGGGACACCGGGGAGCTGTTTTTT
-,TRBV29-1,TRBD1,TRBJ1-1,CSVDLDRDTEAFF,TGCAGCGTTGATCTGGACAGGGACACTGAAGCTTTCTTT
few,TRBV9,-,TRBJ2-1,CASSVRLANNEQFF,TGTGCCAGCAGCGTAAGGCTAGCAAACAATGAGCAGTTCTTC
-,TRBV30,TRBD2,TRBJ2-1,CAWSVLWGEGYVF,TGTGCCTGGAGTGTACTTTGGGGGGAGGGATACGTCTTC
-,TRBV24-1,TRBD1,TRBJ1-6,CATSEPTGDRSPLHF,TGTGCCACCAGTGAGCCCACAGGGGATAGATCACCCCTCCACTTT
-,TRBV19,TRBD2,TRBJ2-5,CASSIVAGGETQYF,TGTGCCAGTAGTATCGTAGCGGGGGGGGAGACCCAGTACTTC
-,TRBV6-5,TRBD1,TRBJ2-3,CASTQGDITDTQYF,TGTGCCAGCACCCAGGGGGACATCACAGATACGCAGTATTTT
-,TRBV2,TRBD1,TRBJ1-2,CASTDRDYGYTF,TGTGCCAGCACAGACAGGGACTATGGCTACACCTTC
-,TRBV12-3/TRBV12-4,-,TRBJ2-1,CASSWVTGNEQFF,TGTGCCAGCAGTTGGGTTACAGGGAATGAGCAGTTCTTC
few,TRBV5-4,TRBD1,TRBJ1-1,CASSSTGGWGTEAFF,TGTGCCAGCAGCTCGACAGGGGGCTGGGGCACTGAAGCTTTCTTT
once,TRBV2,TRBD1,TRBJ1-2,CASSFGQENGYTF,TGTGCCAGCAGTTTTGGACAGGAGAATGGCTACACCTTC
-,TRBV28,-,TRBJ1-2,CASSLLPVHYGYTF,TGTGCCAGCAGCCTTCTACCGGTTCACTATGGCTACACCTTC
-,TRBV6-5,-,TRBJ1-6,CASSSLRVSGNSPLHF,TGTGCCAGCAGTTCCCTTCGGGTCTCGGGGAATTCACCCCTCCACTTT
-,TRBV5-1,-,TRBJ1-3,CASTPSPGHLTSAGNTIYF,TGCGCCAGCACCCCCTCGCCGGGACATCTGACCTCTGCTGGAAACACCATATATTTT
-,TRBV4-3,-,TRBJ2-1,CASSQAPGGGNEQFF,TGCGCCAGCAGCCAAGCCCCAGGGGGAGGCAATGAGCAGTTCTTC
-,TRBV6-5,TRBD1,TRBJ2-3,CASSWTGGSTDTQYF,TGTGCCAGCAGTTGGACAGGGGGCAGTACAGATACGCAGTATTTT
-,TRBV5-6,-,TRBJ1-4,CASRGPGDEKLFF,TGTGCCAGCAGGGGGCCGGGGGATGAAAAACTGTTTTTT
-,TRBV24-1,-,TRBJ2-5,CATSDPRREKETQYF,TGTGCCACCAGTGATCCGCGACGGGAAAAAGAGACCCAGTACTTC
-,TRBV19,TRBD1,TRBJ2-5,CASSIGTTGYQETQYF,TGTGCCAGTAGTATAGGTACGACAGGGTACCAAGAGACCCAGTACTTC
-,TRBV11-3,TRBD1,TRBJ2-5,CASSSRTGQETQYF,TGTGCCAGCAGCTCGAGGACAGGGCAAGAGACCCAGTACTTC
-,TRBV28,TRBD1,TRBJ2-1,CASSLFGQGYNEQFF,TGTGCCAGCAGTTTATTCGGACAGGGGTACAATGAGCAGTTCTTC
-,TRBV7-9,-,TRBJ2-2,CASSILGLANTGELFF,TGTGCCAGCAGCATCTTGGGACTTGCGAACACCGGGGAGCTGTTTTTT
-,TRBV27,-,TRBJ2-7,CASSPGVPYEQYF,TGTGCCAGCAGTCCAGGGGTTCCCTACGAGCAGTACTTC
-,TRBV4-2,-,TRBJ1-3,CASSRQGNTIYF,TGTGCCAGCAGTCGACAGGGAAACACCATATATTTT
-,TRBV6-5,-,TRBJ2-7,CASSYSHEGYEQYF,TGTGCCAGCAGTTACTCGCATGAGGGTTACGAGCAGTACTTC
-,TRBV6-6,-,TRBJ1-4,CASSHWGLPNEKLFF,TGTGCCAGCAGTCACTGGGGGCTCCCTAATGAAAAACTGTTTTTT
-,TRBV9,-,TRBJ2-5,CASSVAGRGPGGPVETQYF,TGTGCCAGCAGCGTAGCTGGGAGGGGTCCCGGGGGGCCAGTAGAGACCCAGTACTTC